This TCR beta chain was retrieved from a study of OX40 agonist ivuxolimab in advanced cancers. Study context: From about 20 to 80 years was the age range, with a mean of about 56 years, and roughly 80% were male. Whole-study results and caveats: The study found among the lowest clonal expansion in partial responders at 0.1-3.0 mg/kg. CD4+ and CD8+ T cells in blood underwent clonal expansion by week 6 at 0.1 to 3.0 mg/kg.

The repertoire was sequenced with immunoSEQ multiplex PCR; TCRdb's copy has only in-frame clones and lacks some. Of some 50,000 clones in the sample, 90% to 95% were seen once. V dropped 8 bases and J dropped 5; count of bases not matched to a gene: 7. This CDR3 spans 13 amino acids. Germline loops: CDR1 WNHNN, CDR2 SYGVQD (reference sequence). About this clone itself: The antigen is not known.

V gene TRBV10-1 combines with J gene TRBJ2-5; 8 nucleotides line up with TRBD2. The TCR was taken from an adult with an advanced solid tumor such as melanoma, head and neck, liver or kidney cancer. The sequencing here drew on CD4+ or CD8+ T cells sorted from blood, taken in a trial of the OX40 agonist ivuxolimab. As DNA, the CDR3 is TGCGCCAGCGAAGCGGGAGCACGGGAGACCCAGTACTTC. Amino acids: CASEAGARETQYF.